The 6 T cell receptor beta chains given below trace back to one sample, sequenced in a study of tumor-infiltrating lymphocytes in localized non-small cell lung cancer. Data came from immunoSEQ multiplex PCR; TCRdb stores just in-frame clones and leaves some out. The sample has approximately 10,000 clones, 60% to 75% seen once. Sequencing used lung tumor tissue. The receptors were gathered from a human donor with non-small cell lung cancer.

The V call is TRBV6-6, the J call TRBJ1-1; tentatively, D is TRBD1 (5 bases). The V and J ends lost 5 bases and 8 bases respectively, with 9 bases between them. This CDR3 is built from 11 residues. Germline V gene data show CDR1 as MNHNY and CDR2 as SVGAGI (reference sequence). Here the CDR3 reads CASSMGGEAFF. CDR3 nucleotide sequence: TGTGCCAGCAGTATGGGGGGGGAAGCTTTCTTT.

The rearrangement joins TRBV6-6 to TRBJ2-4; 7 bases match TRBD2. Germline CDR1 MNHNY, CDR2 SVGAGI (reference sequence). The CDR3 is made up of 15 amino acids. Losses at the gene ends were 7 bases for V and 6 bases for J; bases not matched to a gene: 12. CDR3 nucleotide sequence: TGTGCCAGCATGGGTCTACGGGAGGCGGGAAACATTCAGTACTTC. Encoded protein: CASMGLREAGNIQYF.

V and J are TRBV5-1 and TRBJ2-5; 8 bases are shared with TRBD2. CDR1 and CDR2 (germline): SGHRS, YFSETQ. The CDR3 is 14 residues long. J gave up 1 base and V 7 bases, and 6 bases lay outside the gene matches. CDR3 amino acids: CASSYGGAQETQYF. The CDR3 DNA reads TGCGCCAGCTCGTACGGGGGGGCCCAAGAGACCCAGTACTTC.

V is TRBV18 and J is TRBJ1-1; TRBD1 agrees at 9 bases. The CDR3 extends over 16 amino acids. Trimming at V came to 2 bases and at J to 4 bases, leaving 8 bases not matched to a gene. Germline V gene sequence: CDR1 KGHSH, CDR2 LQKENI. CDR3 residues: CASSPGTGRGSTEAFF. CDR3 DNA: TGTGCCAGCTCACCAGGGACAGGGAGGGGAAGCACTGAAGCTTTCTTT.

CDR3 coding DNA: TGTGCCATCAGTGAGCAAAGCTATGGCTACACCTTC. It specifies CAISEQSYGYTF. The chain couples TRBV10-3 to TRBJ1-2; D call uncertain. The CDR3 spans 12 residues. Trimming took off 2 bases at V and 4 bases at J, with 5 bases between the two ends. Germline-derived CDR1 and CDR2 are ENHRY and SYGVKD.

This CDR3 reads CASSSGDRLAFF. DNA for the CDR3: TGTGCCAGCAGTTCCGGGGACAGGTTGGCTTTCTTT. The chain has TRBV6-6 and TRBJ1-1; 8 nucleotides align to TRBD1. CDR3 length: 12 residues. V dropped 4 bases and J dropped 11; count of bases not matched to a gene: 6. Germline lookup yields CDR1 MNHNY and CDR2 SVGAGI (reference sequence).